The 27 T cell receptor beta chains reported below all come from one sample, sequenced in a study of Graves' ophthalmopathy and Graves' hyperthyroidism. The TCR beta CDR3 regions underwent amplification from RNA transcripts. HTBI-primed RT-PCR formed the first round, and a multiplex PCR formed the second. TCRdb analysed the multiplex PCR reads with MiXCR anew, one entry per CDR3 protein. The sample contains under 800,000 distinct CDR3 sequences, 22% of which appear only once. The source material was peripheral blood. The receptor set was obtained from a woman between 18 and 30 years old with stable Graves' hyperthyroidism. Some clones in this sample may be carry-over from other donors' samples.

This clonotype was found many times. Since a much larger clone is just one base distant, this may be a read error. The V and J genes are TRBV6-5 and TRBJ1-1; D might be TRBD1 (5 bases). CDR1 is MNHEY and CDR2 is SVGAGI in the germline V gene. The CDR3 spans 16 residues. The CDR3 sequence is CASSYPGTGGPGEASF. The CDR3 DNA reads TGTGCCAGCAGTTACCCGGGGACCGGAGGACCTGGTGAAGCTTCCTTT.

This clonotype has only a few counts. This chain connects TRBV5-6 to TRBJ2-7; TRBD2 aligns across 9 bases. The V segment lost 0 bases and the J segment 6 bases; nucleotides outside the gene matches: 4. The CDR3 covers 14 residues. Germline V gene lookup returns CDR1 SGHDT and CDR2 YYEEEE. CDR3 sequence (DNA): TGTGCCAGCAGCTTGGTACTAGCGGGTTTCGAGCAGTACTTC. It codes for CASSLVLAGFEQYF.

This clonotype showed up just a few times. The genes are TRBV15 and TRBJ2-7, with 10 bases fitting TRBD2. This CDR3 spans 17 amino acids. J gave up 3 bases and V 0 bases, and 8 bases lay outside the gene matches. Germline assignment: CDR1 LNHNV and CDR2 YYDKDF (reference sequence). DNA of the CDR3: TGTGCCACCAGCAGAGATCGAGCGGGGGGGCTTATCTACGAGCAGTACTTC. This encodes CATSRDRAGGLIYEQYF.

This clonotype showed up many times. The CDR3 DNA reads as TGTGCCAGCGTACGGGGCGGACAAGAGACCCAGTACTTC. Its translation is CASVRGGQETQYF. The chain recombines TRBV28 with TRBJ2-5; perhaps D is TRBD1 or TRBD2 (5 bases each). The CDR3 extends over 13 amino acids. Germline lookup yields CDR1 MDHEN and CDR2 SYDVKM. The germline V and J ends were trimmed by 8 bases and 2 bases, with 12 bases remaining between them.

In its sample, this clonotype was seen a few times. This sequence joins TRBV20-1 and TRBJ2-5, with a weak D call TRBD1 (5 bases). Germline V lookup: CDR1 DFQATT, CDR2 SNEGSKA (reference sequence). The CDR3 runs 13 residues. V lost 3 bases and J lost 5, with 13 bases in between. The chain's CDR3 is CSASTDSGETQYF. CDR3 nucleotides: TGCAGTGCTAGCACAGATTCAGGGGAGACCCAGTACTTC.

The CDR3 DNA reads TGTGCCAGCAGTTTTATGGCGACCTACGAGCAGTACTTC. Amino acid sequence: CASSFMATYEQYF. The gene calls are TRBV28 and TRBJ2-7, with no clear D. The CDR3 has 13 amino acids. The V gene lost 3 bases and the J gene lost 2 bases, with 8 bases spanning the gap. Germline CDR1 MDHEN, CDR2 SYDVKM.

This clonotype was counted many times. CDR3 loop: CASSLWEQGFPEAFF. As DNA, the CDR3 is TGTGCCAGCAGCTTATGGGAGCAGGGGTTCCCTGAAGCTTTCTTT. The chain is built from TRBV5-5 and TRBJ1-1; tentatively, D is TRBD1 (6 bases). The CDR3 is made up of 15 amino acids. Looked up from germline, CDR1 is SGHKS and CDR2 is YYEKEE (reference sequence). Trimming took 2 bases from V and 6 from J, leaving 17 bases between them.

This clonotype was seen repeatedly, ten times or more. The chain joins TRBV20-1 to TRBJ2-7, with TRBD2 matching over 7 bases. The CDR3 runs to 17 residues. Trimming took 2 bases from V and 3 from J; bases not matched to a gene: 16. Germline V lookup: CDR1 DFQATT, CDR2 SNEGSKA (reference sequence). DNA for the CDR3: TGCAGTGCTAGATCAGGACTAGGCGGGAGATTAATCTACGAGCAGTACTTC. This gives the protein CSARSGLGGRLIYEQYF.

This clonotype was seen at least ten times. The chain carries TRBV30 and TRBJ2-5; D unresolved. V was cut by 4 bases and J by 2 bases, with 20 bases left in between. CDR1 and CDR2 (germline): GTSNPN, SVGIG (reference sequence). This CDR3 contains 16 residues. CDR3 in DNA: TGTGCCTGGACAAGAAGTTTGAAGGGTTGGCAAGAGACCCAGTACTTC. It codes for CAWTRSLKGWQETQYF.

This clonotype was detected only a few times. The chain couples TRBV27 to TRBJ2-7; D could derive from TRBD1 or TRBD2 (6 bases each). Germline CDR1 MNHEY, CDR2 SMNVEV (reference sequence). Trimming shortened V by 3 bases and J by 3 bases, and 9 bases separated the two germline ends. There are 13 residues in the CDR3. This chain's CDR3 is CASSFRGLYEQYF. In DNA form, the CDR3 reads TGTGCCAGCAGTTTCCGGGGGCTCTACGAGCAGTACTTC.

To note about this clonotype: This may stem from a read error, because a much larger clone lies one nucleotide away. The CDR3 is CVSRTTGPIYEQYF. CDR3 in DNA: TGCGTCAGCCGCACGACAGGTCCGATCTACGAGCAGTACTTC. V and J are TRBV10-2 and TRBJ2-7, with D tentatively TRBD1 (6 bases). The germline gives CDR1 WSHSY, CDR2 SAAADI. The CDR3 consists of 14 residues.

The chain links TRBV7-6 to TRBJ1-5; 7 bases are a match to TRBD1. Trimming took 1 base from V and 5 from J; bases not matched to a gene: 5. CDR3 length: 15 residues. The germline CDR1 and CDR2 sequences are SGHVS and FNYEAQ. CDR3 in DNA: TGTGCCAGCAGCTTAGAGGACAGGCGTGATCAGCCCCAGCATTTT. Protein sequence: CASSLEDRRDQPQHF.

The chain carries TRBV29-1 and TRBJ2-2; 10 bases fit TRBD2. This CDR3 comprises 15 residues. V shed 2 bases and J 5 bases; nucleotides not matched to a gene: 5. Germline V gives CDR1 SQVTM, CDR2 ANQGSEA. The CDR3 DNA reads TGCAGCGTTGAACGGCTAGCGGGGGTAACCGGGGAGCTGTTTTTT. Protein sequence: CSVERLAGVTGELFF.

This clonotype was seen many times. The V gene is TRBV12-3 or TRBV12-4, the J gene TRBJ2-6; the D gene could be TRBD1 or TRBD2 (6 bases each). This CDR3 is 15 amino acids long. V was trimmed by 7 bases and J by 6 bases, leaving 16 bases between them. The CDR3 loop reads CASTTRGVQANVLTF. CDR3 coding DNA: TGTGCCAGCACTACAAGGGGGGTTCAGGCCAACGTCCTGACTTTC.

There are many counts of this clonotype. The genes are TRBV28 and TRBJ2-5; either TRBD1 or TRBD2 may fit D (5 bases each). This CDR3 is built from 11 residues. Trimming shortened V by 10 bases and J by 5 bases, and 11 bases separated the two germline ends. CDR1 is MDHEN, CDR2 SYDVKM, per germline. Here the CDR3 DNA reads TGTGCCACCAGAGGGACGGAGACCCAGTACTTC. Translating it yields CATRGTETQYF.

This clonotype was observed many times. CDR3 protein: CASSPKVGYNSGANVLTF. DNA for the CDR3: TGCGCCAGCAGCCCCAAGGTTGGGTACAACTCTGGGGCCAACGTCCTGACTTTC. The V gene is TRBV4-1, the J gene TRBJ2-6; D not resolved. Germline V CDR1 and CDR2: MGHRA, YSYEKL. The CDR3 is 18 residues long. The ends were cut back, 4 bases at V and 0 bases at J, with 16 bases in the middle.

This clonotype was picked up many times. The chain is built from TRBV29-1 and TRBJ1-3; tentative D call: TRBD1 (6 bases). Per germline, CDR1 SQVTM and CDR2 ANQGSEA. V was trimmed by 6 bases and J by 0 bases, leaving 12 bases between them. The CDR3 sequence is 14 residues long. The CDR3 reads CSVDGQISGNTIYF. Here the CDR3 DNA reads TGCAGCGTCGACGGACAGATCTCTGGAAACACCATATATTTT.

This clonotype was counted at least ten times. The chain links TRBV24-1 to TRBJ2-5; possibly TRBD1 for D (5 bases). Germline CDR1 reads KGHDR; CDR2 reads SFDVKD. This CDR3 comprises 13 residues. V lost 2 bases to trimming and J lost 9 bases, with 12 bases between them. As DNA, the CDR3 is TGTGCCACCAGTGATTACGACGGCAGGGCCCAGTACTTC. Translated: CATSDYDGRAQYF.

The table lists this clonotype with many counts. This sequence joins TRBV19 and TRBJ1-6, with TRBD1 as a possible D gene (6 bases). The CDR3 sequence is 15 residues long. Trimming shortened V by 4 bases and J by 9 bases, and 16 bases separated the two germline ends. Germline-derived CDR1 and CDR2 are LNHDA and SQIVND (reference sequence). In DNA, the CDR3 is TGTGCCAGTAGTAGGTGGGGGCAGGGAAGTTCACCCCTCCACTTT. Encoded protein: CASSRWGQGSSPLHF. Together with reference TRBV19 and TRBJ1-6, the CDR3 gives the full variable domain: DGGITQSPKYLFRKEGQNVTLSCEQNLNHDAMYWYRQDPGQGLRLIYYSQIVNDFQKGDIAEGYSVSREKKESFPLTVTSAQKNPTAFYLCASSRWGQGSSPLHFGNGTRLTVT.

The chain joins TRBV3-1 to TRBJ2-3; the match to TRBD1 covers 9 bases. CDR3 size: 16 residues. The germline gives CDR1 LGHDT, CDR2 YNNKEL (reference sequence). After removal of 2 bases from V and 5 bases from J, the junction contained 8 bases not matched to a gene. CDR3 sequence reads: CASSQRPGQGGDTQYF. CDR3 DNA: TGTGCCAGCAGCCAACGCCCGGGACAGGGAGGAGATACGCAGTATTTT.

This clonotype occurred a few times. The chain couples TRBV12-3 or TRBV12-4 to TRBJ1-2; TRBD1 aligns across 7 bases. The CDR3 length is 15 residues. V dropped 4 bases and J dropped 8; count of bases not matched to a gene: 13. The DNA of the CDR3 is TGTGCCAGCAGTTACAGACGACAGGGCGGTGGAGGCTACACCTTC. Its protein product is CASSYRRQGGGGYTF.

This clonotype was seen ten or more times. The chain combines TRBV7-8 with TRBJ2-2, with D perhaps TRBD1 or TRBD2 (6 bases each). Trimming pared 3 bases from V and 10 bases from J, leaving 15 bases between. Germline assignment: CDR1 SGHVS and CDR2 FQNEAQ. The CDR3 totals 14 residues. Here the CDR3 reads CASSFNGGGEELFF. In nucleotides, the CDR3 is TGTGCCAGCAGCTTCAACGGGGGCGGAGAGGAGCTGTTTTTT.

In the case of this clonotype: The conserved phenylalanine or tryptophan normally closing the CDR3 is absent here, so this likely arose from a read error. In nucleotides, the CDR3 is TGTGCCACCAGCAGAGATCTCGGAGGCCAGCCCCAGCATTTG. The encoded protein is CATSRDLGGQPQHL. The rearrangement links TRBV15 to TRBJ1-5, with no clear D. The CDR3 runs 14 residues. Between the trimmed V and J ends, which lost 0 bases and 7 bases, there was a span of 10 bases. CDR1 is LNHNV and CDR2 is YYDKDF in the germline V gene (reference sequence).

This clonotype has at least ten counts. V and J are TRBV6-2 or TRBV6-3 and TRBJ2-7; TRBD2 might be the D (6 bases). The V end was cut by 6 bases, the J end by 6 bases, with 9 bases between. Germline V lookup: CDR1 MNHEY, CDR2 SVGEGT. The CDR3 length is 11 residues. The CDR3 here is CASRPGGEQYF. As DNA, the CDR3 is TGTGCCAGCAGACCCGGGGGCGAGCAGTACTTC.

This clonotype was detected many times. The chain carries TRBV25-1 and TRBJ1-6; the D is unclear. The V end lost 4 bases, the J end lost 8 bases, and 12 bases lay between the germline ends. Germline lookup yields CDR1 MGHDK and CDR2 SYGVNS. There are 14 residues in the CDR3. DNA for the CDR3: TGTGCCAGCAGTGGGAAGGAGGGCGATTCACCCCTCCACTTT. Protein product: CASSGKEGDSPLHF.

This clonotype was seen many times. V and J are TRBV7-6 and TRBJ2-5; D ambiguous. V lost 5 bases and J 3 bases, leaving 19 bases between the germline ends. In germline, CDR1 is SGHVS, CDR2 FNYEAQ. This CDR3 has 16 amino acids. CDR3 sequence (DNA): TGTGCCAGCAGCCACCCCACATCAGCCCAAGAAGAGACCCAGTACTTC. Residues: CASSHPTSAQEETQYF.

In this sample, this clonotype turned up many times. The chain couples TRBV12-3 or TRBV12-4 to TRBJ1-1, with a possible D match to TRBD1 (6 bases). V lost 5 bases and J lost 4, with 11 bases in between. The CDR3 is 13 residues long. Here the CDR3 reads CASSRGRGTEAFF. Written as DNA, the CDR3 is TGTGCCAGCAGTCGAGGCAGGGGCACTGAAGCTTTCTTT.